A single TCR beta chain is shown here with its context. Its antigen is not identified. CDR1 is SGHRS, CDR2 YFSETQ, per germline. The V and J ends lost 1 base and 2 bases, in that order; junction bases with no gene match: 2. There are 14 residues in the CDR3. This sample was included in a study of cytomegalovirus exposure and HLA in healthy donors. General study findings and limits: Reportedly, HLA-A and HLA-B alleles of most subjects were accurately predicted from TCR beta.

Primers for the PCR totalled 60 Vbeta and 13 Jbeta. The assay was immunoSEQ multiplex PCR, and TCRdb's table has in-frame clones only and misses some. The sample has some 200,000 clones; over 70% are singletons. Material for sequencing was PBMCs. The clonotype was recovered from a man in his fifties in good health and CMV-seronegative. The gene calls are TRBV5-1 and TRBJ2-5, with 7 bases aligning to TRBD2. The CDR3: CASSLQAGQETQYF. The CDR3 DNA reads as TGCGCCAGCAGCTTGCAAGCGGGGCAAGAGACCCAGTACTTC.